This T cell receptor beta chain originates from a study of shared clonotypes between healthy human individuals. Sequencing was performed on unsorted PBMC DNA using ten immunoSEQ deep assay plates. How the authors handled the data: Filtering differed, since immunoSEQ gave only junction sequences and no quality scores. The data were produced by immunoSEQ multiplex PCR, yet TCRdb's version contains in-frame clones alone and is incomplete. Clone size and V and J calls were adopted from that table, with D and trimming inferred from the DNA. The sample lists hundreds of thousands of clones, about 76% occurring once. The unsorted samples had roughly 86 million PBMCs used for genomic DNA. V lost 3 bases, J lost 3 bases, and 2 bases stayed unmatched. The CDR3 is made up of 14 amino acids. Germline values: CDR1 SGHVS, CDR2 FQNEAQ.

The genes are TRBV7-8 and TRBJ2-3; TRBD1 aligns across 8 bases. This receptor was taken from a woman aged 35 to 49 in good health. Some clones in this sample may be carry-over from other donors' samples. Sequenced: PBMCs. The CDR3 DNA is TGTGCCAGCAGCTTCGACAGGGGTACAGATACGCAGTATTTT. Protein sequence: CASSFDRGTDTQYF.